Below are 29 T cell receptor beta chains sequenced from a single sample in a study of blood T cell repertoires in COVID-19. Assay: immunoSEQ multiplex PCR; the TCRdb copy retains only in-frame clones and omits some. In the table there are about 140,000 clones, about four fifths of which are singletons. Source material: peripheral blood. The receptors shown here come from a woman aged 60-75 years with acute or convalescent COVID-19.

The chain uses TRBV2 and TRBJ1-2; D is undetermined. Trimming removed 8 bases at V and 4 bases at J, with 17 bases between. The CDR3 is made up of 14 amino acids. From germline, CDR1 is SNHLY and CDR2 FYNNEI. The CDR3 loop reads CASRGNLPPYGYTF. CDR3 nucleotides: TGTGCCAGCCGAGGCAACCTCCCTCCCTATGGCTACACCTTC.

The rearrangement joins TRBV10-1 to TRBJ1-1; D ambiguous. Germline V gives CDR1 WNHNN, CDR2 SYGVQD (reference sequence). The V end lost 6 bases, the J end lost 2 bases, and 13 bases lay between the germline ends. The CDR3 loop spans 14 amino acids. The CDR3 is CASRGRPLNTEAFF. The CDR3 nucleotides read TGCGCCAGCAGGGGTAGGCCACTAAACACTGAAGCTTTCTTT.

The CDR3 spells CASSLYGGAAGETQYF. CDR3 DNA sequence: TGTGCCAGCAGCTTATACGGCGGGGCAGCGGGAGAGACCCAGTACTTC. This chain joins TRBV7-2 and TRBJ2-5; D might be TRBD2 (6 bases). Germline CDR1 reads SGHTA; CDR2 reads FQGNSA. This CDR3 is 16 amino acids long. V was clipped by 2 bases and J by 4 bases, with 17 bases between them.

In its sample, this clone was seen once. CDR3 region: CASMKTGMYHTF. The DNA of the CDR3 is TGTGCCAGCATGAAGACAGGGATGTACCACACCTTC. This rearrangement joins TRBV28 to TRBJ1-2, with 7 bases matching TRBD1. The CDR3 totals 12 residues. Germline-derived CDR1 and CDR2 are MDHEN and SYDVKM. Trimming at V came to 7 bases and at J to 12 bases, leaving 11 bases not matched to a gene.

This clone was picked up one time. The rearrangement links TRBV28 to TRBJ1-5; D possibly corresponds to TRBD1 (6 bases). Germline CDR1 MDHEN, CDR2 SYDVKM. V lost 6 bases to trimming and J lost 4 bases, with 13 bases between them. This CDR3 region has 14 residues. The CDR3 reads CASRTGMGNQPQHF. The DNA for the CDR3 is TGTGCCAGCAGAACAGGGATGGGAAATCAGCCCCAGCATTTT.

The chain employs TRBV5-5 and TRBJ2-7, with 8 bases aligning to TRBD1. Trimming took 10 bases from V and 7 from J; bases not matched to a gene: 13. The CDR3 sequence is 13 residues long. Germline V gene lookup returns CDR1 SGHKS and CDR2 YYEKEE (reference sequence). CDR3 coding DNA: TGTGCCTCAGGGGGCAGGGGAGCTTTAGAGCAGTACTTC. Amino acids: CASGGRGALEQYF.

This clone was recorded at least ten times. The chain links TRBV18 to TRBJ2-7; 7 nucleotides match TRBD1. The CDR3 contains 15 residues. V shed 2 bases and J 2 bases; nucleotides not matched to a gene: 6. Germline assignment: CDR1 KGHSH and CDR2 LQKENI. The CDR3: CASSPGGQPAYEQYF. CDR3 coding DNA: TGTGCCAGCTCACCAGGGGGACAGCCGGCCTACGAGCAGTACTTC.

This rearrangement joins TRBV2 to TRBJ1-2, with D unclear. V lost 1 base to trimming and J lost 4 bases, with 10 bases between them. Germline lookup yields CDR1 SNHLY and CDR2 FYNNEI. The CDR3 length is 14 residues. The CDR3 DNA reads as TGTGCCAGCAGTGAAGTTCGGGGTGCCTATGGCTACACCTTC. Its translation: CASSEVRGAYGYTF.

The chain carries TRBV11-3 and TRBJ2-1; 7 bases agree with TRBD1. The germline V gene has CDR1 SGHNT and CDR2 YENEEA. The junction had 8 bases not matched to a gene; V was cut back by 7 bases and J by 8 bases. The CDR3 runs 13 residues. The chain's CDR3 is CASTRTGIDEQFF. The CDR3 DNA reads TGTGCCAGCACCCGGACAGGTATCGATGAGCAGTTCTTC.

The chain carries TRBV3-1 (or the pseudogene TRBV3-2) and TRBJ2-7, with unresolved D. Trimming removed 0 bases from V and 3 bases from J, with 15 bases in between. CDR1 LGHDT and CDR2 YNNKEL come from the germline V gene (reference sequence). The CDR3 has 16 amino acids. CDR3 bases: TGTGCCAGCAGCCAAGATGCGGCTCGTCTAGGCTACGAGCAGTACTTC. Residues: CASSQDAARLGYEQYF.

V gene TRBV30 combines with J gene TRBJ1-2; D is uncertain. CDR1 is GTSNPN, CDR2 SVGIG, per germline (reference sequence). The V gene lost 2 bases and the J gene lost 4 bases, with 17 bases spanning the gap. CDR3 length: 15 amino acids. This chain's CDR3 is CAWSPSPQEVYGYTF. The CDR3 nucleotides are TGTGCCTGGAGTCCCAGTCCCCAAGAGGTCTATGGCTACACCTTC.

The table lists this clone with a few counts. The DNA of the CDR3 is TGCGCCAGCAGCCAAGTTCGGGGGGTTGGAAATGGCTACACCTTC. Its protein is CASSQVRGVGNGYTF. The chain has TRBV4-1 and TRBJ1-2; a weak D match, TRBD1 (5 bases). Between the trimmed V and J ends, which lost 1 base and 6 bases, there was a span of 15 bases. The germline gives CDR1 MGHRA, CDR2 YSYEKL. The CDR3 sequence is 15 residues long.

The chain couples TRBV29-1 to TRBJ2-5; D might be TRBD2 (5 bases). The length of the CDR3 is 12 residues. From germline, CDR1 is SQVTM and CDR2 ANQGSEA. V lost 2 bases to trimming and J lost 7 bases, with 11 bases between them. As DNA, the CDR3 is TGCAGCGTTGAAAGGTCAGGAGGGACCCAGTACTTC. Translating gives CSVERSGGTQYF.

CDR3 sequence: CASSFQGQNTEAFF. In DNA form, the CDR3 reads TGTGCCAGCAGCTTCCAGGGCCAGAACACTGAAGCTTTCTTT. J is TRBJ1-1 and V is TRBV7-2, with a tentative D call TRBD1 (5 bases). The CDR3 is made up of 14 amino acids. Per the germline V gene, CDR1 is SGHTA and CDR2 is FQGNSA. V lost 3 bases and J 1 base, leaving 9 bases between the germline ends.

The J gene is TRBJ1-5, the V gene TRBV19; D unclear. The germline CDR1 and CDR2 sequences are LNHDA and SQIVND (reference sequence). The V and J ends lost 6 bases and 0 bases respectively, with 15 bases between them. The CDR3 contains 16 residues. CDR3 sequence: CASSKDTLISNQPQHF. CDR3 bases: TGTGCCAGTAGCAAAGACACCCTGATTAGCAATCAGCCCCAGCATTTT.

In DNA form, the CDR3 reads TGTGCCAGCAGCGCCCGGGACAGGGCCTACGAGCAGTACTTC. This encodes CASSARDRAYEQYF. The rearrangement uses TRBV21-1 and TRBJ2-7; the D call in the table, TRBD1, was not verified against the DNA. TRBV21-1 is a pseudogene. The length of the CDR3 is 14 residues.

The chain recombines TRBV6-5 with TRBJ1-2, with no clear D. With 5 bases removed from V and 2 bases from J, the gap between germline ends came to 9 bases. This CDR3 contains 13 residues. Germline V CDR1 and CDR2: MNHEY, SVGAGI. Here the CDR3 reads CASSPSTNYGYTF. The CDR3 nucleotides are TGTGCCAGCAGTCCGTCCACAAACTATGGCTACACCTTC.

CDR3 loop: CASSLALYETDTQYF. CDR3 sequence (DNA): TGTGCCAGCAGCTTAGCGCTCTATGAGACAGATACGCAGTATTTT. The chain joins TRBV7-2 to TRBJ2-3; D remains ambiguous. Germline values: CDR1 SGHTA, CDR2 FQGNSA. Trimming cost V 0 bases and J 3 bases, with 10 bases left between them. The CDR3 is 15 amino acids.

CDR3 region: CAWSVAGDQPQHF. The CDR3 DNA reads TGTGCCTGGAGTGTAGCCGGAGATCAGCCCCAGCATTTT. This chain uses TRBV30 with TRBJ1-5, with D unresolved. CDR1 and CDR2 (germline): GTSNPN, SVGIG (reference sequence). The CDR3 has 13 amino acids. V gave up 0 bases and J gave up 5 bases, with 8 bases separating them.

The chain joins TRBV2 to TRBJ1-2; 7 nucleotides match TRBD1. With 1 base clipped from V and 8 bases from J, the junction kept 7 bases outside the gene matches. The CDR3 length is 14 residues. The germline V gene encodes CDR1 SNHLY and CDR2 FYNNEI. CDR3 loop: CASSEETGAEGYTF. The CDR3 DNA follows: TGTGCCAGCAGTGAAGAAACAGGGGCGGAAGGCTACACCTTC.

V gene TRBV12-5 combines with J gene TRBJ1-1; D is unresolved. The CDR3 is 15 residues long. V lost 9 bases and J lost 0, with 17 bases in between. In germline, CDR1 is LGHNT, CDR2 FRNRAP. The CDR3 sequence is CASALPSGLNTEAFF. CDR3 sequence (DNA): TGTGCTAGCGCACTCCCCAGTGGGCTGAACACTGAAGCTTTCTTT.

The chain carries TRBV4-2 and TRBJ1-2, with 7 bases fitting TRBD1. V dropped 0 bases and J dropped 3; count of bases not matched to a gene: 7. The germline gives CDR1 LGHNA, CDR2 YNFKEQ. This CDR3 contains 16 residues. Here the CDR3 DNA reads TGTGCCAGCAGCCAAGAAGGGGCAGGGGGTGACTATGGCTACACCTTC. Translation: CASSQEGAGGDYGYTF.

V and J are TRBV29-1 and TRBJ2-6; a possible D gene is TRBD2 (5 bases). Germline V gene data show CDR1 as SQVTM and CDR2 as ANQGSEA. The CDR3 loop spans 14 amino acids. The V end lost 6 bases, the J end lost 1 base, and 10 bases lay between the germline ends. CDR3 sequence: CSVDTGSGANVLTF. CDR3 nucleotide sequence: TGCAGCGTGGATACGGGGTCTGGGGCCAACGTCCTGACTTTC.

The rearrangement links TRBV29-1 to TRBJ2-7, with a tentative D call TRBD2 (5 bases). There are 15 residues in the CDR3. Trimming took 0 bases from V and 2 from J, leaving 14 bases between them. Germline assignment: CDR1 SQVTM and CDR2 ANQGSEA. The CDR3, as DNA: TGCAGCGTTGAAGATTTGAGCGGAAAAGCCTACGAGCAGTACTTC. It specifies CSVEDLSGKAYEQYF.

This clone came up once. V gene TRBV7-3 combines with J gene TRBJ2-2; D is unclear. Between the trimmed V and J ends, which lost 2 bases and 1 base, there was a span of 14 bases. The CDR3 has 17 residues. Per germline, CDR1 SGHTA and CDR2 FQGTGA. In DNA, the CDR3 is TGTGCCAGCAGCTTATTACCTTCCCCAGGGAACACCGGGGAGCTGTTTTTT. This encodes CASSLLPSPGNTGELFF.

The J gene is TRBJ2-1, the V gene TRBV5-4; 8 bases fit TRBD1. Germline CDR1 reads SGHNT; CDR2 reads YYREEE (reference sequence). The junction had 6 bases not matched to a gene; V was cut back by 0 bases and J by 4 bases. CDR3 length: 16 residues. The CDR3 region is CASSLAGTGTYNEQFF. The CDR3 coding sequence is TGTGCCAGCAGCTTGGCCGGGACAGGAACATACAATGAGCAGTTCTTC.

This clone occurred once. The chain carries TRBV19 and TRBJ2-7, with 7 bases fitting TRBD1. This CDR3 has 16 amino acids. V shed 6 bases, J shed 4 bases, and the junction held 15 bases outside the gene matches. Per the germline V gene, CDR1 is LNHDA and CDR2 is SQIVND (reference sequence). Written as DNA, the CDR3 is TGTGCCAGTAGCCCGGGACAGACACATATTTCTTACGAGCAGTACTTC. This sequence encodes CASSPGQTHISYEQYF.

V is TRBV2 and J is TRBJ1-2; TRBD1 agrees at 9 bases. V gave up 7 bases and J gave up 5 bases; unmatched junction bases: 5. The CDR3 has 13 amino acids. Looked up from germline, CDR1 is SNHLY and CDR2 is FYNNEI. In nucleotides, the CDR3 is TGTGCCAGCAATTCGGACAGGGGATATGGCTACACCTTC. Residues: CASNSDRGYGYTF. The full variable domain, with the rest looked up from reference TRBV2 and TRBJ1-2, is EPEVTQTPSHQVTQMGQEVILRCVPISNHLYFYWYRQILGQKVEFLVSFYNNEISEKSEIFDDQFSVERPDGSNFTLKIRSTKLEDSAMYFCASNSDRGYGYTFGSGTRLTVV.

The chain uses TRBV15 and TRBJ1-5; 7 positions agree with TRBD1. Losses at the gene ends were 5 bases for V and 6 bases for J; bases not matched to a gene: 4. The CDR3 totals 13 residues. Germline V gene data show CDR1 as LNHNV and CDR2 as YYDKDF (reference sequence). The CDR3 coding sequence is TGTGCCACCAGCTTAGACAGGGCTCAGCCCCAGCATTTT. Translation gives CATSLDRAQPQHF. Full variable domain (outside the CDR3, taken from reference TRBV15 and TRBJ1-5): DAMVIQNPRYQVTQFGKPVTLSCSQTLNHNVMYWYQQKSSQAPKLLFHYYDKDFNNEADTPDNFQSRRPNTSFCFLDIRSPGLGDTAMYLCATSLDRAQPQHFGDGTRLSIL.